Listed below are T cell receptor beta chains from one sample, sequenced in a study of cytomegalovirus exposure and HLA in healthy donors. Here immunoSEQ multiplex PCR was the method, and the copy in TCRdb shows in-frame clones only, minus some. Of around 170,000 clones detected, about three quarters appear once; the ten largest clones hold approximately 1.3%. Input material: PBMCs. All receptors derive from a man aged 18 to 30 in good health and CMV-seronegative. Both conserved end residues are part of each CDR3.

TRBJ2-3 TRBV5-1 CASSREGPDTQYF
TRBJ2-7 TRBV18 CASSPNSYEQYF
TRBJ2-5 TRBV6-1 CASSYLAGSQETQYF
TRBJ2-2 TRBV7-8 CASSRYQGTGELFF
TRBJ2-7 TRBV11-3 CASSLVPSGSSMGEQYF
TRBJ2-2 TRBV11-3 CASSNRGGGGSGELFF
TRBJ2-2 TRBV7-9 CASSSTANTGELFF
TRBJ2-2 TRBV2 CASSDEATGTGELFF
TRBJ1-5 TRBV30 CAWSSPSNQPQHF
TRBJ2-1 TRBV5-1 CASSFKTTYGQGGFF
TRBJ1-5 TRBV6-9 CANGSGTGGLNQPQHF
TRBJ2-7 TRBV27 CASRPGGVAYEQYF
TRBJ2-1 TRBV5-1 CASRPSGKRGDEQFF
TRBJ1-1 TRBV4-3 CASSQDVKGGTEAFF
TRBJ2-7 TRBV6-7 CASSSRDTSYEQYF
TRBJ1-1 TRBV5-8 CASSWGGQGTEAFF
TRBJ2-3 TRBV10-3 CAISESNGGTDTQYF
TRBJ2-3 TRBV7-2 CASSLPAGGRDTQYF
TRBJ1-4 TRBV7-6 CASSLVDRGLSELFF
TRBJ2-4 TRBV30 CAWSHGGGGTKNIQYF
TRBJ1-3 TRBV5-6 CASRFGQGQAGNTIYF
TRBJ2-7 TRBV5-4 CASSLVPESHEQYF
TRBJ1-1 TRBV6-1 CASSWRDRTEAFF
TRBJ1-2 TRBV6-5 CASSYDTYYGYTF
TRBJ2-7 TRBV10-3 CAISVTSQRDEQYF
TRBJ2-1 TRBV25-1 CASSHYRGLGNNEQFF
TRBJ1-2 TRBV7-2 CASSLGPENYGYTF
TRBJ1-2 TRBV30 CAWSGVTGDGYTF
TRBJ2-7 TRBV4-3 CASSQDWTGASYEQYF
TRBJ2-7 TRBV6-6 CASSYSPSGSFEQYF
TRBJ1-2 TRBV5-4 CASSSFDRAYGYTF
TRBJ1-6 TRBV27 CASSAAGIWSSPLHF
TRBJ1-5 TRBV2 CASSVDFNQPQHF
TRBJ2-1 TRBV7-9 CASNHDIYNEQFF
TRBJ1-2 TRBV7-9 CASSLGGRGYTF
TRBJ2-2 TRBV19 CASSLVTDIFLNTGELFF
TRBJ2-1 TRBV6-5 CASSYRAGYNEQFF
TRBJ2-5 TRBV7-8 CASSSWGRQDQETQYF
TRBJ2-7 TRBV7-9 CASSPGTPDLYEQYF
TRBJ1-1 TRBV18 CASSPETGSNTEAFF
TRBJ2-7 TRBV6-1 CASSGGTAKDYEQYF
TRBJ1-4 TRBV7-9 CASSSWTGAHEKLFF
TRBJ2-7 TRBV27 CASSRSSGEQYF
TRBJ2-7 TRBV27 CASSLVGTGGYEQYF
TRBJ2-1 TRBV19 CASSRLAGGGYNEQFF
NA TRBV5-1 CASSPNLLAILSYEQYF
TRBJ2-3 TRBV29-1 CSVGGTGAWRDTQYF
TRBJ2-6 TRBV5-6 CASSLIPGTKASGANVLTF
TRBJ2-1 TRBV7-2 CASSLASSGRYNEQFF
TRBJ2-4 TRBV27 CASSSQASKNIQYF
TRBJ2-1 TRBV7-3 CASSDRAEAPPYEQFF
TRBJ1-2 TRBV19 CASSSPGQGVGGYTF
TRBJ1-1 TRBV10-3 CAISDSGGITEAFF
TRBJ2-1 TRBV29-1 CSVDQGYNEQFF
TRBJ2-7 TRBV18 CASSPQDSIYEQYF
TRBJ2-5 TRBV2 CASSKPGQGHQQYF
TRBJ2-7 TRBV27 CASSSPPLCEQYF